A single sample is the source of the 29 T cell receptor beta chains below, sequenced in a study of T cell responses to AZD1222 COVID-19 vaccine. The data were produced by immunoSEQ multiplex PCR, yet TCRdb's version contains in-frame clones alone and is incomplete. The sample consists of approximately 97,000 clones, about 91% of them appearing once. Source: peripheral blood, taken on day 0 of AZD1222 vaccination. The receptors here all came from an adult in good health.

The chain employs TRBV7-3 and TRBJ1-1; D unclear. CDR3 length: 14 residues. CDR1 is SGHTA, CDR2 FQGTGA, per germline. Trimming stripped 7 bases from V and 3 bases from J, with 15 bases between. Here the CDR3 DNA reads TGTGCCAGCACACGGGGTCGCGGGGACACTGAAGCTTTCTTT. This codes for CASTRGRGDTEAFF. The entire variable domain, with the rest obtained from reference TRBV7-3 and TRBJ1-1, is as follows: GAGVSQTPSNKVTEKGKYVELRCDPISGHTALYWYRQSLGQGPEFLIYFQGTGAADDSGLPNDRFFAVRPEGSVSTLKIQRTERGDSAVYLCASTRGRGDTEAFFGQGTRLTVV.

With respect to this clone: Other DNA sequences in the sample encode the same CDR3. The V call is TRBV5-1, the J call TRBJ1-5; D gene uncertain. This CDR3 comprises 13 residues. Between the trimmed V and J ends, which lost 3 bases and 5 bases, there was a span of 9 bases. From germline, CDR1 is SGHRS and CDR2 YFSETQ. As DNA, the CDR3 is TGCGCCAGCAGCTCCCAAGGCGATCAGCCCCAGCATTTT. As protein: CASSSQGDQPQHF.

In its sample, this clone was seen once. The CDR3: CASSPTPGDTEAFF. CDR3 DNA sequence: TGTGCCAGCTCACCTACACCCGGGGACACTGAAGCTTTCTTT. The rearrangement uses TRBV18 and TRBJ1-1; D uncertain. The length of the CDR3 is 14 residues. Trimming took off 3 bases at V and 3 bases at J, with 11 bases between the two ends. The germline V gene has CDR1 KGHSH and CDR2 LQKENI.

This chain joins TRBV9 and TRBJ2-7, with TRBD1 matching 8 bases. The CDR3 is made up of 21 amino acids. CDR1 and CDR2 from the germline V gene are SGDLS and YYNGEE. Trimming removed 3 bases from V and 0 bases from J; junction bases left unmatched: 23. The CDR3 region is CASSAKPLTGAPGTSSYEQYF. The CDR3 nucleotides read TGTGCCAGCAGCGCGAAACCTTTGACAGGGGCCCCGGGTACGAGCTCCTACGAGCAGTACTTC.

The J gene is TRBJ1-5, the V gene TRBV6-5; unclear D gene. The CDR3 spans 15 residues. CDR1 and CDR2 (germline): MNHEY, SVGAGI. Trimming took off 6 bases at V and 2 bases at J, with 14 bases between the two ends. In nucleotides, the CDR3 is TGTGCCAGCAGCCCCGAGGGTTTTGGCAATCAGCCCCAGCATTTT. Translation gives CASSPEGFGNQPQHF.

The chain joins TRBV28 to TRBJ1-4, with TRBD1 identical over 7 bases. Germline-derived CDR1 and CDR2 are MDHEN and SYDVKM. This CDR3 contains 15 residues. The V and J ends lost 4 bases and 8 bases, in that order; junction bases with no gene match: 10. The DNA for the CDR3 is TGTGCCAGCAGTTCAGCCGGGACAGCAAACGAAAAACTGTTTTTT. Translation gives CASSSAGTANEKLFF.

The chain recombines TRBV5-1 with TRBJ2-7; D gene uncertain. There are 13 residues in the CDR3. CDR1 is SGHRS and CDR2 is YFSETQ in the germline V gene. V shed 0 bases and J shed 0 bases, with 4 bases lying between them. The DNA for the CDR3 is TGCGCCAGCAGCTTGGCGCGCTCCTACGAGCAGTACTTC. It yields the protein CASSLARSYEQYF.

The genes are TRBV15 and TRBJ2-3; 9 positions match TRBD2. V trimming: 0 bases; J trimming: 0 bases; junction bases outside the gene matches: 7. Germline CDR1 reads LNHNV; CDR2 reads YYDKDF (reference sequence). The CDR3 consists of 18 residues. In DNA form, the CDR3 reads TGTGCCACCAGCAGAGATCGGGGACTAGCCCCTAGCACAGATACGCAGTATTTT. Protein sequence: CATSRDRGLAPSTDTQYF.

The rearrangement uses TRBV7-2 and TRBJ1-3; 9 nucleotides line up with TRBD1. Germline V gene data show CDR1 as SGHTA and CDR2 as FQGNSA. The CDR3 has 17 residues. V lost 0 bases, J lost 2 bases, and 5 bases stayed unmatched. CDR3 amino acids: CASSLALRTGAGNTIYF. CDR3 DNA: TGTGCCAGCAGCTTAGCGCTAAGGACAGGGGCTGGAAACACCATATATTTT.

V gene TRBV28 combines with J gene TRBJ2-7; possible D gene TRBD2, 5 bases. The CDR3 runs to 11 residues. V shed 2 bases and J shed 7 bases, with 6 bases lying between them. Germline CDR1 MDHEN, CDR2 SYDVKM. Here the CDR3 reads CASSLTREQYF. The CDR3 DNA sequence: TGTGCCAGCAGTTTAACTAGAGAGCAGTACTTC.

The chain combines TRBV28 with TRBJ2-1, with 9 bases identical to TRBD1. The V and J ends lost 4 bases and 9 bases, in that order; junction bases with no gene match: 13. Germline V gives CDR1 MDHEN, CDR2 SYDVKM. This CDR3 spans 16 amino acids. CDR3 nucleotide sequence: TGTGCCAGCAGTTCTGACGGGACAGGGATGGGTCTTGAGCAGTTCTTC. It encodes CASSSDGTGMGLEQFF.

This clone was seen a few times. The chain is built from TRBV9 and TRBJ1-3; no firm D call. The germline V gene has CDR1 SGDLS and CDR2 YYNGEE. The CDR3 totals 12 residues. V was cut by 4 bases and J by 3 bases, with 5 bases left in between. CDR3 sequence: CASSTSGNTIYF. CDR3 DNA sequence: TGTGCCAGCAGCACCAGTGGAAACACCATATATTTT.

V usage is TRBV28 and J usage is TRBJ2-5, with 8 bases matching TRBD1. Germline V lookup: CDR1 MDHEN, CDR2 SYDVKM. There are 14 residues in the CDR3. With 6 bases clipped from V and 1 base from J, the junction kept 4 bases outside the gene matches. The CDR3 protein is CASSPQGAQETQYF. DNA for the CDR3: TGTGCCAGCAGCCCCCAGGGGGCCCAAGAGACCCAGTACTTC.

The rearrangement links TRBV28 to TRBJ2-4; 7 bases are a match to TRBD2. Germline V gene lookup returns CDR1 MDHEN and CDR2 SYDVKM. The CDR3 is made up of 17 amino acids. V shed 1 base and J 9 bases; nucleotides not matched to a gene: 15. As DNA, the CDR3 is TGTGCCAGCAGTTTATTCGGGGAGGGAGGGCGAATATCCATTCAGTACTTC. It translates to CASSLFGEGGRISIQYF.

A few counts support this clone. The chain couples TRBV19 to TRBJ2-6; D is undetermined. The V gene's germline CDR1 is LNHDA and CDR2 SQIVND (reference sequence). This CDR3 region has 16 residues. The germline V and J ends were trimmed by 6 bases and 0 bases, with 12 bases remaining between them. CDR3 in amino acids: CASSPGSSSGANVLTF. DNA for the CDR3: TGTGCCAGTAGCCCCGGGTCGTCCTCTGGGGCCAACGTCCTGACTTTC.

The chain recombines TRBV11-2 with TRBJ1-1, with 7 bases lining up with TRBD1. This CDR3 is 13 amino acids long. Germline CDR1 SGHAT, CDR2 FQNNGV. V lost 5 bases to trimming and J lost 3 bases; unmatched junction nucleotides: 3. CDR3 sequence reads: CASSPDRHTEAFF. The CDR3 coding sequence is TGTGCCAGCAGCCCGGACAGGCACACTGAAGCTTTCTTT.

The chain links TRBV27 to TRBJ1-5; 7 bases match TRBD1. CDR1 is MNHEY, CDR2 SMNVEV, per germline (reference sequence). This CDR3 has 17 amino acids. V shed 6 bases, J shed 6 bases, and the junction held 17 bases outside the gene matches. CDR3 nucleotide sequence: TGTGCCAGCAGCCGCGGGAGACAGGGACATTTTGGTCAGCCCCAGCATTTT. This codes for CASSRGRQGHFGQPQHF.

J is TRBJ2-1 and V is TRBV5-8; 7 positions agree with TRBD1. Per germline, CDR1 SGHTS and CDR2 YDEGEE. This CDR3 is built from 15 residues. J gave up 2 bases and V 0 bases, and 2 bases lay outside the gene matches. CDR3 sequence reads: CASSLGGTAYNEQFF. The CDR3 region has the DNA TGTGCCAGCAGCTTGGGAGGGACAGCCTACAATGAGCAGTTCTTC.

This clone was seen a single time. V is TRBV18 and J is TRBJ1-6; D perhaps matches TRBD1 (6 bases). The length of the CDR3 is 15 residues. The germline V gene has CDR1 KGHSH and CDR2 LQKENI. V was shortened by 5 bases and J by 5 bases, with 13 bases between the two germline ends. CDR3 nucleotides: TGTGCCAGCTCAGCCGGGACACCCAATAATTCACCCCTCCACTTT. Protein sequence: CASSAGTPNNSPLHF.

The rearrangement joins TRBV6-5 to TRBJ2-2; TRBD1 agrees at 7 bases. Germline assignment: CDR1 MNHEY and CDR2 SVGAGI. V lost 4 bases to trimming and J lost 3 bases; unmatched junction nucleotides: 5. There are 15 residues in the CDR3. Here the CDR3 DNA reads TGTGCCAGCAGTTTTAGGACAGGTCACACCGGGGAGCTGTTTTTT. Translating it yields CASSFRTGHTGELFF.

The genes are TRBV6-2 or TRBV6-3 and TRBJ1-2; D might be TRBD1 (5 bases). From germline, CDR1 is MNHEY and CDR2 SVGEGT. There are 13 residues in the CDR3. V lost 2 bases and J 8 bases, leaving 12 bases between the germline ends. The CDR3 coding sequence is TGTGCCAGCAGTTACCGGGACGAGGTGGGCTACACCTTC. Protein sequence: CASSYRDEVGYTF.

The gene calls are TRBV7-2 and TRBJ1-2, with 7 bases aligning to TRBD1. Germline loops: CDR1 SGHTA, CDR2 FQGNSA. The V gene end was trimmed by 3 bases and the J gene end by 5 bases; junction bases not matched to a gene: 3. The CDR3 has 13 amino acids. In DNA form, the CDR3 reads TGTGCCAGCAGCTTGACAGGGATATATGGCTACACCTTC. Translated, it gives CASSLTGIYGYTF.

The CDR3 region is CASSSTGPYNEKLFF. In DNA form, the CDR3 reads TGCGCCAGCAGCTCTACAGGTCCCTATAATGAAAAACTGTTTTTT. The chain employs TRBV5-1 and TRBJ1-4, with D perhaps TRBD1 (5 bases). V lost 3 bases and J lost 4, with 13 bases in between. CDR3 length: 15 amino acids. Looked up from germline, CDR1 is SGHRS and CDR2 is YFSETQ.

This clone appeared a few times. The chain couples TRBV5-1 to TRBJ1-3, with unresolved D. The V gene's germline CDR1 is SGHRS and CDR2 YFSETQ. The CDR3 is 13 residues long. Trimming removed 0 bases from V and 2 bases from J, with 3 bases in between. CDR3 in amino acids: CASSLEAGNTIYF. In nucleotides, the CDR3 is TGCGCCAGCAGCTTGGAGGCTGGAAACACCATATATTTT.

The CDR3 loop reads CASSGPLRGGQETQYF. Here the CDR3 DNA reads TGCGCCAGCAGTGGACCCCTGCGGGGGGGTCAAGAGACCCAGTACTTC. The chain uses TRBV10-2 and TRBJ2-5; TRBD2 matches at 9 bases. The CDR3 runs to 16 residues. Germline CDR1 is WSHSY and CDR2 is SAAADI. V trimming: 4 bases; J trimming: 2 bases; junction bases outside the gene matches: 8.

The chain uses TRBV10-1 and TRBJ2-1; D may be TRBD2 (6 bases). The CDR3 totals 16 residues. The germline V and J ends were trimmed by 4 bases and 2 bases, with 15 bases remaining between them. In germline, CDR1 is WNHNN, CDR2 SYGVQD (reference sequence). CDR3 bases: TGCGCCAGCAGTGGGAAAAGGGAGGAAACCTACAATGAGCAGTTCTTC. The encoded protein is CASSGKREETYNEQFF.

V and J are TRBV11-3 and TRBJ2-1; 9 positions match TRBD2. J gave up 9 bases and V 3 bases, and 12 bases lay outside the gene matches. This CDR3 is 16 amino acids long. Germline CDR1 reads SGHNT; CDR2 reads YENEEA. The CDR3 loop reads CASSFGALAGSGEQFF. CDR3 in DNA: TGTGCCAGCAGCTTCGGCGCTCTAGCGGGGTCGGGTGAGCAGTTCTTC.

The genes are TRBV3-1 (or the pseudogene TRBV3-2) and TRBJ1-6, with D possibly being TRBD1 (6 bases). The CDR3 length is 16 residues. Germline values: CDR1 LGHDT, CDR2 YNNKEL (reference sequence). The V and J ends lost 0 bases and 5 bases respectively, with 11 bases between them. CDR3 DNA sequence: TGTGCCAGCAGCCAAGACCACCGGGACAATAATTCACCCCTCCACTTT. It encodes CASSQDHRDNNSPLHF.

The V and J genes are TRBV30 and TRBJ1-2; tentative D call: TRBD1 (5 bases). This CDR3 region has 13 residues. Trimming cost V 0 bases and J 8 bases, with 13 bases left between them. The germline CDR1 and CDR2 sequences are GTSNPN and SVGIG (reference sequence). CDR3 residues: CAWSVLGGFGYTF. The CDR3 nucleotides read TGTGCCTGGAGTGTACTGGGGGGATTCGGCTACACCTTC.